This T cell receptor beta chain was obtained from a study of long-term antiretroviral therapy in people with HIV. Study-level background: The earliest samples came about a decade before the 2015 immediate-ART recommendation.

After removal of 0 bases from V and 4 bases from J, the junction contained 3 bases not matched to a gene. The CDR3 is 15 residues long. Looked up from germline, CDR1 is SGHRS and CDR2 is YFSETQ. An immunoSEQ assay, version v3.0, was performed at survey level. The assay was immunoSEQ multiplex PCR, and TCRdb's table has in-frame clones only and misses some. Among about 29,000 clones listed, nearly 97% were seen once. The V gene is TRBV5-1, the J gene TRBJ2-2, with TRBD1 matching 7 bases. Specimen: unsorted PBMCs, collected 5.3 years after starting antiretroviral therapy. The sequence came from a man aged 30 to 39 with HIV. The CDR3 DNA sequence: TGCGCCAGCAGCTTGGTCGCAGGGGGCACCGGGGAGCTGTTTTTT. Protein sequence: CASSLVAGGTGELFF.